Below, 27 T cell receptor beta chains from the same sample are listed, as sequenced in a study of blood T cell repertoires in COVID-19. This table comes from immunoSEQ multiplex PCR, and its TCRdb copy is limited to in-frame clones, with some not included. Among 250,000 to 350,000 clones, roughly 90% were seen once, and the ten largest hold 3.5% to 4%. Sequences were obtained from peripheral blood. These receptors were taken from a woman between 45 and 65 years old with active or convalescent COVID-19.

The CDR3 DNA reads TGCAGCGCGTGGGGGGTTAGGGAGCAGTACTTC. Its protein is CSAWGVREQYF. This chain uses TRBV29-1 with TRBJ2-7, with a possible D match to TRBD2 (6 bases). V shed 7 bases and J shed 7 bases, with 14 bases lying between them. The CDR3 runs 11 residues. Germline CDR1 and CDR2: SQVTM and ANQGSEA.

This clone showed up just once. This chain uses TRBV2 with TRBJ1-4; possibly TRBD1 for D (5 bases). This CDR3 region has 15 residues. CDR1 and CDR2 (germline): SNHLY, FYNNEI. V shed 6 bases and J shed 10 bases, with 21 bases lying between them. The DNA for the CDR3 is TGTGCCAGCAGCCCCCTCGGAGGGGATACCGGAAAACTGTTTTTT. It encodes CASSPLGGDTGKLFF.

This sequence joins TRBV4-3 and TRBJ2-7; D uncertain. V was pared by 0 bases and J by 0 bases, with 9 bases between. The germline CDR1 and CDR2 sequences are LGHNA and YSLEER. The CDR3 loop spans 15 amino acids. For the CDR3, the DNA is TGCGCCAGCAGCCAAGAAGTACAGTTCTCCTACGAGCAGTACTTC. Residues: CASSQEVQFSYEQYF.

V and J are TRBV5-1 and TRBJ2-3; D is perhaps TRBD2 (6 bases). Deletions cut 4 bases from V and 3 bases from J, with 18 bases between. The CDR3 covers 16 residues. The germline CDR1 and CDR2 sequences are SGHRS and YFSETQ. CDR3 sequence (DNA): TGCGCCAGCAGCCAAGGGGACGGAGGGACTACAGATACGCAGTATTTT. Its translation: CASSQGDGGTTDTQYF.

The chain links TRBV24-1 to TRBJ2-2; D gene ambiguous. Germline assignment: CDR1 KGHDR and CDR2 SFDVKD. The CDR3 extends over 13 amino acids. V was trimmed by 5 bases and J by 5 bases, leaving 8 bases between them. The chain's CDR3 is CATSAPRTGELFF. For the CDR3, the DNA is TGTGCCACCAGTGCGCCGAGGACCGGGGAGCTGTTTTTT.

With respect to this clone: The same CDR3 also results from other DNA sequences found in this sample. The V gene is TRBV24-1, the J gene TRBJ1-5; TRBD1 matches at 8 bases. Germline CDR1 KGHDR, CDR2 SFDVKD. The V gene end was trimmed by 6 bases and the J gene end by 4 bases; junction bases not matched to a gene: 4. This CDR3 has 14 residues. The CDR3 reads CATSPGGSNQPQHF. DNA of the CDR3: TGTGCCACCAGTCCAGGGGGCTCGAATCAGCCCCAGCATTTT.

The chain has TRBV6-1 and TRBJ1-3; TRBD1 is a possible D gene (6 bases). With 2 bases removed from V and 4 bases from J, the gap between germline ends came to 12 bases. Germline-derived CDR1 and CDR2 are MNHNS and SASEGT. This CDR3 spans 15 amino acids. In DNA, the CDR3 is TGTGCCAGCAGTGAAATGGGGGCAGGCGGAAACACCATATATTTT. Translated, it gives CASSEMGAGGNTIYF.

The chain employs TRBV30 and TRBJ2-3; TRBD2 matches 8 bases. The CDR3 totals 16 residues. Losses at the gene ends were 2 bases for V and 2 bases for J; bases not matched to a gene: 9. Germline V CDR1 and CDR2: GTSNPN, SVGIG (reference sequence). The CDR3 spells CAWSSRGGSLTDTQYF. The CDR3 DNA is TGTGCCTGGAGTTCCCGGGGGGGGTCGCTCACAGATACGCAGTATTTT. Drawing the rest from reference TRBV30 and TRBJ2-3, the complete variable domain is SQTIHQWPATLVQPVGSPLSLECTVEGTSNPNLYWYRQAAGRGLQLLFYSVGIGQISSEVPQNLSASRPQDRQFILSSKKLLLSDSGFYLCAWSSRGGSLTDTQYFGPGTRLTVL.

V and J are TRBV4-3 and TRBJ1-4; D may be TRBD1 (5 bases). V was pared by 0 bases and J by 3 bases, with 8 bases between. Germline V CDR1 and CDR2: LGHNA, YSLEER. CDR3 length equals 15 residues. The CDR3: CASSQDHRSNEKLFF. Written as DNA, the CDR3 is TGCGCCAGCAGCCAAGATCACAGGTCTAATGAAAAACTGTTTTTT.

The chain couples TRBV19 to TRBJ1-5; TRBD1 might be the D (6 bases). CDR1 and CDR2 (germline): LNHDA, SQIVND (reference sequence). V dropped 3 bases and J dropped 4 bases, with 10 bases sitting between them. CDR3 length equals 14 residues. CDR3: CASSISGENQPQHF. The CDR3 region has the DNA TGTGCCAGTAGTATTTCAGGGGAGAATCAGCCCCAGCATTTT. Combining the CDR3 with reference TRBV19 and TRBJ1-5 gives the whole variable domain DGGITQSPKYLFRKEGQNVTLSCEQNLNHDAMYWYRQDPGQGLRLIYYSQIVNDFQKGDIAEGYSVSREKKESFPLTVTSAQKNPTAFYLCASSISGENQPQHFGDGTRLSIL.

The sample holds a few counts of this clone. This sequence joins TRBV5-1 and TRBJ2-2; tentatively, D is TRBD1 (6 bases). The CDR3 is 14 residues long. Germline V lookup: CDR1 SGHRS, CDR2 YFSETQ. V shed 4 bases and J shed 1 base, with 8 bases lying between them. The CDR3 DNA is TGCGCCAGCAGCCGGGACAAGAACACCGGGGAGCTGTTTTTT. Residues: CASSRDKNTGELFF.

This clone showed up just once. V gene TRBV4-3 combines with J gene TRBJ2-1; 9 bases are a match to TRBD2. The germline CDR1 and CDR2 sequences are LGHNA and YSLEER. The CDR3 is 17 amino acids. The V and J ends lost 0 bases and 2 bases, in that order; junction bases with no gene match: 5. Here the CDR3 DNA reads TGCGCCAGCAGCCAAGACGTGCGGGAGGGTACCTACAATGAGCAGTTCTTC. Encoded protein: CASSQDVREGTYNEQFF.

This clone was observed once. The chain links TRBV9 to TRBJ1-3, with D possibly being TRBD1 (6 bases). With 2 bases removed from V and 3 bases from J, the gap between germline ends came to 18 bases. The length of the CDR3 is 17 residues. The germline V gene encodes CDR1 SGDLS and CDR2 YYNGEE. The CDR3 DNA reads as TGTGCCAGCAGCGTCCAGCCCCTTGGACAGATTGGAAACACCATATATTTT. Translating it yields CASSVQPLGQIGNTIYF.

This clone was recorded only once. The chain couples TRBV5-1 to TRBJ2-6, with a tentative D call TRBD1 (6 bases). The CDR3 consists of 15 residues. Trimming took 6 bases from V and 0 from J, leaving 10 bases between them. Per germline, CDR1 SGHRS and CDR2 YFSETQ. The CDR3 DNA sequence: TGCGCCAGCATGGACAGCAACTCTGGGGCCAACGTCCTGACTTTC. Translated: CASMDSNSGANVLTF.

The chain carries TRBV19 and TRBJ2-2; 10 bases map to TRBD1. After removal of 4 bases from V and 6 bases from J, the junction contained 5 bases not matched to a gene. Germline CDR1 is LNHDA and CDR2 is SQIVND (reference sequence). The length of the CDR3 is 15 residues. In DNA form, the CDR3 reads TGTGCCAGTAGTAGAAACGACAGGGGGCCCGGGGAGCTGTTTTTT. Residues: CASSRNDRGPGELFF.

The chain joins TRBV11-2 to TRBJ2-2; no firm D call. Germline V lookup: CDR1 SGHAT, CDR2 FQNNGV. The CDR3 is made up of 15 amino acids. The V end was cut by 7 bases, the J end by 4 bases, with 16 bases between. The CDR3 nucleotides are TGTGCCAGCACCCCCCCTTCAAAAGCCACCGGGGAGCTGTTTTTT. Its translation is CASTPPSKATGELFF.

In this sample, this clone turned up once. CDR3 amino acids: CASSLEGLNSYEQYF. The CDR3 DNA reads as TGTGCCAGCAGCCTAGAGGGACTAAATTCCTACGAGCAGTACTTC. The V call is TRBV9, the J call TRBJ2-7; 7 bases map to TRBD2. With V trimmed by 4 bases and J by 1 base, 8 bases remained unmatched. Germline CDR1 and CDR2: SGDLS and YYNGEE. The CDR3 has 15 residues.

The J gene is TRBJ1-2, the V gene TRBV29-1; 10 bases line up with TRBD1. This CDR3 has 14 amino acids. The germline CDR1 and CDR2 sequences are SQVTM and ANQGSEA. J lost 1 base, V lost 4 bases, and 3 bases had no gene match. The CDR3 DNA reads as TGCAGCGTTGTGGGGACAGGGGATAACTATGGCTACACCTTC. Encoded protein: CSVVGTGDNYGYTF.

The chain joins TRBV4-1 to TRBJ2-7; perhaps TRBD1 as D (7 bases). Per the germline V gene, CDR1 is MGHRA and CDR2 is YSYEKL. This CDR3 spans 19 amino acids. Trimming cost V 0 bases and J 1 base, with 22 bases left between them. CDR3 bases: TGCGCCAGCAGCCAAGATGGTAACATCAGGGGGGCCGGATCCTACGAGCAGTACTTC. Translated: CASSQDGNIRGAGSYEQYF.

The gene calls are TRBV11-3 and TRBJ1-1; D gene ambiguous. Trimming took off 5 bases at V and 0 bases at J, with 7 bases between the two ends. This CDR3 has 13 amino acids. The germline V gene encodes CDR1 SGHNT and CDR2 YENEEA. DNA for the CDR3: TGTGCCAGCAGCCATACAGTGAACACTGAAGCTTTCTTT. Protein product: CASSHTVNTEAFF.

The chain couples TRBV15 to TRBJ2-3; 7 nucleotides line up with TRBD1. The CDR3 runs 15 residues. CDR1 and CDR2 (germline): LNHNV, YYDKDF (reference sequence). V was pared by 3 bases and J by 2 bases, with 5 bases of the junction left unmatched. CDR3 sequence: CATSSWGTDTDTQYF. CDR3 nucleotide sequence: TGTGCCACCAGCAGCTGGGGGACAGACACAGATACGCAGTATTTT.

J is TRBJ2-1 and V is TRBV29-1; 7 bases fit TRBD2. V lost 0 bases and J lost 3; bases outside the gene matches: 8. This CDR3 is 16 amino acids long. Germline V gene sequence: CDR1 SQVTM, CDR2 ANQGSEA. The CDR3 sequence: CSVEEQIGGYYNEQFF. The CDR3 nucleotides read TGCAGCGTTGAAGAGCAAATCGGGGGGTACTACAATGAGCAGTTCTTC.

The CDR3 loop reads CASSLGDTNGYTF. Written as DNA, the CDR3 is TGTGCCAGCAGTTTGGGGGACACGAATGGCTACACCTTC. This sequence joins TRBV12-3 or TRBV12-4 and TRBJ1-2; D is perhaps TRBD1 (6 bases). The CDR3 runs to 13 residues. Trimming removed 3 bases from V and 6 bases from J, with 11 bases in between.

The chain recombines TRBV27 with TRBJ1-1, with D unclear. The CDR3 loop spans 14 amino acids. V lost 5 bases and J lost 2, with 12 bases in between. Germline V lookup: CDR1 MNHEY, CDR2 SMNVEV (reference sequence). This CDR3 is CASSLVSLNTEAFF. For the CDR3, the DNA is TGTGCCAGCAGTCTAGTAAGCCTAAACACTGAAGCTTTCTTT.

V and J are TRBV4-1 and TRBJ1-2; 7 bases fit TRBD1. Losses at the gene ends were 3 bases for V and 6 bases for J; bases not matched to a gene: 4. CDR1 is MGHRA, CDR2 YSYEKL, per germline. The CDR3 is 13 amino acids. The CDR3 DNA reads as TGCGCCAGCAGCCAGCCGACAGGGAATGGCTACACCTTC. This sequence encodes CASSQPTGNGYTF.

This clone was picked up one time. The genes are TRBV30 and TRBJ1-6, with D tentatively TRBD1 (5 bases). The CDR3 length is 16 residues. Germline lookup yields CDR1 GTSNPN and CDR2 SVGIG (reference sequence). Deletions cut 3 bases from V and 5 bases from J, with 17 bases between. CDR3 nucleotide sequence: TGTGCCTGGAGAGTTAAAAAGGGGCAGAATAATTCACCCCTCCACTTT. Its protein is CAWRVKKGQNNSPLHF.

This clone was seen more than once but under ten times. The chain combines TRBV2 with TRBJ1-5; the D gene is possibly TRBD1 (5 bases). Between the trimmed V and J ends, which lost 7 bases and 3 bases, there was a span of 13 bases. Germline V gives CDR1 SNHLY, CDR2 FYNNEI. The CDR3 is 14 amino acids. CDR3 nucleotide sequence: TGTGCCAGCACCTTTAGACAGAACAATCAGCCCCAGCATTTT. Protein: CASTFRQNNQPQHF.